This T cell receptor (beta chain) stems from a study of blood T cell repertoires in COVID-19. Across the study: T cells, B-cell-depleted T cells, or PBMCs supplied cDNA or gDNA.

Original handling: From reference gene primer amplification, estimates of nucleated cell counts were derived. Profiling relied on immunoSEQ multiplex PCR, and the TCRdb table lists in-frame clones only, not all of them. The DNA was the basis for D and trimming; V, J and clone size are from that table. The sample includes some 700,000 clones, 80% to 90% of them seen just once. The CDR3 is 15 amino acids. The germline gives CDR1 LNHDA, CDR2 SQIVND (reference sequence). Trimming pared 11 bases from V and 0 bases from J, leaving 20 bases between. The specimen was peripheral blood. V and J are TRBV19 and TRBJ2-7, with TRBD2 as a possible D gene (6 bases). This TCR derives from a woman aged 18-29 years with acute or convalescent COVID-19. The CDR3 here is CAGGTLHGTSYEQYF. The DNA of the CDR3 is TGTGCCGGGGGGACCCTCCACGGCACCTCCTACGAGCAGTACTTC.